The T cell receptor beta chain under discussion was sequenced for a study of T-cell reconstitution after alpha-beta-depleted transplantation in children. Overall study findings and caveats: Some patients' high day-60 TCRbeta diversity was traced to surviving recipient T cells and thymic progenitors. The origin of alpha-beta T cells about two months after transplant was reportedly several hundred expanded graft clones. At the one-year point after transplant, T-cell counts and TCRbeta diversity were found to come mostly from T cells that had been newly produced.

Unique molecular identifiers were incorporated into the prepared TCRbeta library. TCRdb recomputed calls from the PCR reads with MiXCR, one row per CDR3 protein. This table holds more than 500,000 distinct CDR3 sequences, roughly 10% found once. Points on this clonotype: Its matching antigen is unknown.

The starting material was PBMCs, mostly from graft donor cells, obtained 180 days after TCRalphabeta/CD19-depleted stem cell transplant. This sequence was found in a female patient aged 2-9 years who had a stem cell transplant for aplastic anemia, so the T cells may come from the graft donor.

DNA of the CDR3: TGTGCCAGCAGGGACAGGGGATTCTACGAGCAGTACGTC. It translates to CASRDRGFYEQYV. The J gene is TRBJ2-7, the V gene TRBV6-1, with TRBD1 matching 9 bases. Germline CDR1 MNHNS, CDR2 SASEGT. V was clipped by 6 bases and J by 3 bases; unmatched bases: 3. The CDR3 has 13 residues.